What follows are 14 T cell receptor beta chains derived from one specimen sequenced in a study of T-cell reconstitution after alpha-beta-depleted transplantation in children. This sample's TCRbeta library carried unique molecular identifier barcodes. TCRdb reprocessed the PCR reads with MiXCR, giving one entry per CDR3 protein. The profile shows 490,000 or so distinct CDR3 sequences, roughly a tenth of them singletons. Sample: PBMCs, taken before TCRalphabeta/CD19-depleted stem cell transplant. Source of these receptors: a child aged 2-15 years with inherited bone marrow failure, due to receive a stem cell transplant.

This clonotype was seen many times. CDR3 sequence: CASSFYGAGDEQFF. The CDR3 coding sequence is TGTGCCAGCAGTTTCTACGGGGCCGGAGATGAGCAGTTCTTC. This chain links TRBV6-5 with TRBJ2-1, with D perhaps assigned TRBD1 or TRBD2 (5 bases each). There are 14 residues in the CDR3. The germline CDR1 and CDR2 sequences are MNHEY and SVGAGI. With 4 bases removed from V and 8 bases from J, the gap between germline ends came to 15 bases.

This clonotype was found many times. V and J are TRBV29-1 and TRBJ2-7; D not certain. The CDR3 sequence is 10 residues long. Germline V gene data show CDR1 as SQVTM and CDR2 as ANQGSEA. Trimming removed 7 bases from V and 5 bases from J, with 9 bases in between. The CDR3 spells CSALGDEQYF. The CDR3 nucleotides read TGCAGCGCACTCGGCGACGAGCAGTACTTC.

This clonotype appeared many times. This chain links TRBV27 with TRBJ2-3; a weak D match, TRBD1 (5 bases). V was trimmed by 6 bases and J by 2 bases, leaving 18 bases between them. Germline CDR1 is MNHEY and CDR2 is SMNVEV (reference sequence). The length of the CDR3 is 16 residues. CDR3 in DNA: TGTGCCAGCAGGAGCAGGGTCTGGGCCCCCACAGATACGCAGTATTTT. Protein product: CASRSRVWAPTDTQYF.

A remark on this clonotype: A single base separates this from a much larger clone, so it may be a read error. The rearrangement uses TRBV6-5 and TRBJ2-2; possibly TRBD2 for D (6 bases). The CDR3 extends over 14 amino acids. V dropped 4 bases and J dropped 13 bases, with 19 bases sitting between them. Germline V gene sequence: CDR1 MNHEY, CDR2 SVGAGI. The CDR3 protein is CASSFFRGRRGLFF. In nucleotides, the CDR3 is TGTGCCAGCAGTTTTTTCCGGGGTCGGAGGGGGCTGTTTTTT.

This clonotype was detected ten times or more. The chain is built from TRBV28 and TRBJ2-3; weak D call: TRBD2 (6 bases). The CDR3 contains 16 residues. The V gene lost 2 bases and the J gene lost 0 bases, with 12 bases spanning the gap. The V gene's germline CDR1 is MDHEN and CDR2 SYDVKM. The chain's CDR3 is CASSLALSGSTDTQYF. The CDR3 DNA sequence: TGTGCCAGCAGTTTAGCCCTCAGCGGGAGCACAGATACGCAGTATTTT.

This chain uses TRBV10-3 with TRBJ2-7; the D gene could be TRBD1 or TRBD2 (5 bases each). The ends were cut back, 10 bases at V and 0 bases at J, with 16 bases in the middle. Germline lookup yields CDR1 ENHRY and CDR2 SYGVKD. The CDR3 has 14 residues. CDR3: CARTGALSSYEQYF. The CDR3 nucleotides are TGTGCCAGGACTGGGGCCCTTAGCTCCTACGAGCAGTACTTC.

The chain recombines TRBV15 with TRBJ1-1; D not resolved. The CDR3 length is 15 residues. Trimming shortened V by 0 bases and J by 2 bases, and 10 bases separated the two germline ends. The germline CDR1 and CDR2 sequences are LNHNV and YYDKDF (reference sequence). CDR3 region: CATSRDPAANTEAFF. The CDR3, as DNA: TGTGCCACCAGCAGAGATCCAGCCGCTAACACTGAAGCTTTCTTT.

This clonotype was recorded at least ten times. This chain joins TRBV11-2 and TRBJ2-1, with D maybe TRBD2 (5 bases). In germline, CDR1 is SGHAT, CDR2 FQNNGV. The CDR3 has 13 residues. The ends were cut back, 3 bases at V and 12 bases at J, with 15 bases in the middle. The CDR3 reads CASSFDTAVGQFF. Here the CDR3 DNA reads TGTGCCAGCAGCTTTGATACAGCGGTCGGGCAGTTCTTC.

Of note for this clonotype: This could be a read error, since a much larger clone is one nucleotide away. The chain joins TRBV2 to TRBJ2-1; no clear D gene. CDR3 size: 12 residues. Trimming shortened V by 6 bases and J by 4 bases, and 7 bases separated the two germline ends. The germline CDR1 and CDR2 sequences are SNHLY and FYNNEI. The CDR3 DNA reads TGTGCCAGCAGCGCGTTGTACAATGAGCAGTTCTTC. Protein product: CASSALYNEQFF.

This clonotype has a count of ten or more. The rearrangement links TRBV6-2 or TRBV6-3 to TRBJ2-1; no clear D. The CDR3 runs 13 residues. CDR1 is MNHEY, CDR2 SVGEGT, per germline. V lost 4 bases to trimming and J lost 9 bases, with 13 bases between them. The CDR3 DNA follows: TGTGCCAGCAGTTTTGCGGATTTGAGTGAGCAGTTCTTC. Amino acids: CASSFADLSEQFF.

This chain connects TRBV20-1 to TRBJ1-6, with D perhaps TRBD1 (5 bases). Trimming pared 1 base from V and 0 bases from J, leaving 13 bases between. Germline values: CDR1 DFQATT, CDR2 SNEGSKA (reference sequence). The CDR3 is 17 residues long. The CDR3 region is CSARVGPKSSYNSPLHF. CDR3 nucleotides: TGCAGTGCTAGAGTGGGACCGAAAAGCTCCTATAATTCACCCCTCCACTTT.

This clonotype was observed many times. The V call is TRBV6-6, the J call TRBJ2-7, with D uncertain. The V end was cut by 2 bases, the J end by 6 bases, with 5 bases between. Germline-derived CDR1 and CDR2 are MNHNY and SVGAGI (reference sequence). The CDR3 loop spans 11 amino acids. The CDR3 DNA reads TGTGCCAGCAGTTACACCCTCGAGCAGTACTTC. This translates into CASSYTLEQYF.

The rearrangement joins TRBV2 to TRBJ2-5, with 10 bases matching TRBD2. The ends lost 11 bases at V and 4 bases at J; junction bases unmatched: 22. The germline CDR1 and CDR2 sequences are SNHLY and FYNNEI. The CDR3 has 18 residues. CDR3 in DNA: TGTGCCTGCTCTTTCCAAGGTTCGAGCGGGAGGGCCGGAGAGACCCAGTACTTC. It encodes CACSFQGSSGRAGETQYF.

For this clonotype: This sequence may be a read error, since a much larger clone differs from it by one base. The rearrangement joins TRBV28 to TRBJ2-7; D is ambiguous. The CDR3 extends over 14 amino acids. V dropped 5 bases and J dropped 0 bases, with 11 bases sitting between them. From germline, CDR1 is MDHEN and CDR2 SYDVKM. CDR3 DNA sequence: TGTGCCAGCAGTCGACGGAGACCCTCCTACGAGCAGTACTTC. Amino acids: CASSRRRPSYEQYF. The variable domain in full, completed from reference TRBV28 and TRBJ2-7, reads DVKVTQSSRYLVKRTGEKVFLECVQDMDHENMFWYRQDPGLGLRLIYFSYDVKMKEKGDIPEGYSVSREKKERFSLILESASTNQTSMYLCASSRRRPSYEQYFGPGTRLTVT.